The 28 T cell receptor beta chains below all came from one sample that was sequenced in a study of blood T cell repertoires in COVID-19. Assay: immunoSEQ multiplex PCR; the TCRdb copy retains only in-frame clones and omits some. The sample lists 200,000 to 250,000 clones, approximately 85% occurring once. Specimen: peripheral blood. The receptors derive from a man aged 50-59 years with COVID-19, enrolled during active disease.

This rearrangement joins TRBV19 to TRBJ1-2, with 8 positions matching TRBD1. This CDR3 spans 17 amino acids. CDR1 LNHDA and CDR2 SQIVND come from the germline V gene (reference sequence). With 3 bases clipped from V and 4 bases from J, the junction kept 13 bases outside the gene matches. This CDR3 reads CASSIPSTGGKIYGYTF. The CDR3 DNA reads TGTGCCAGTAGTATCCCATCTACAGGGGGGAAGATCTATGGCTACACCTTC.

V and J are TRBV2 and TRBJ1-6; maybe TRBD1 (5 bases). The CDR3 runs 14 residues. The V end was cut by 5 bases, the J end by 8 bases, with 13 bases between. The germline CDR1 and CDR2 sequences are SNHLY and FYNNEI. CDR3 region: CASSTSWGDSPLHF. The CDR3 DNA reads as TGTGCCAGCAGTACCTCTTGGGGGGATTCACCCCTCCACTTT. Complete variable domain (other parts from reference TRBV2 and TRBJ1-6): EPEVTQTPSHQVTQMGQEVILRCVPISNHLYFYWYRQILGQKVEFLVSFYNNEISEKSEIFDDQFSVERPDGSNFTLKIRSTKLEDSAMYFCASSTSWGDSPLHFGNGTRLTVT.

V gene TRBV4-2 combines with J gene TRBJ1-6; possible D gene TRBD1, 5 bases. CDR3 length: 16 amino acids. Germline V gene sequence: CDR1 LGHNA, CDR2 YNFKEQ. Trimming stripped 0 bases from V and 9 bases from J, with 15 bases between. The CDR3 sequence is CASSQESGGASSPLHF. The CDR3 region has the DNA TGTGCCAGCAGCCAAGAATCGGGGGGTGCAAGTTCACCCCTCCACTTT.

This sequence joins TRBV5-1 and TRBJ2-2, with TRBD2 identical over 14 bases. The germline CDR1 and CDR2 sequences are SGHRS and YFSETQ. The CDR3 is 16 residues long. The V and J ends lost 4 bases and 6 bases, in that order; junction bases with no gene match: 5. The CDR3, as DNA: TGCGCCAGCAGCCCTCGGGGACTAGCGGGGGCCGGGGAGCTGTTTTTT. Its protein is CASSPRGLAGAGELFF.

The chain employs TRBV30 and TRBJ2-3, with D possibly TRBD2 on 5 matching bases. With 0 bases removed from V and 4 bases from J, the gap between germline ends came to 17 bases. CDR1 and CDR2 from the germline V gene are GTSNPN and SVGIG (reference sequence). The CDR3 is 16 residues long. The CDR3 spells CAWSVYLAFGPDTQYF. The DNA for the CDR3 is TGTGCCTGGAGTGTATATCTAGCTTTCGGCCCAGATACGCAGTATTTT.

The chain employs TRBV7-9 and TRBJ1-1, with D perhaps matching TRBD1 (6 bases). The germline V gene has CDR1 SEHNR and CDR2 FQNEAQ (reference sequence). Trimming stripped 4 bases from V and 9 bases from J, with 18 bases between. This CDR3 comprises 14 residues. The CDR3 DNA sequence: TGTGCCAGCAGCTCACCTCCTGACCAGGGGAAAGCTTTCTTT. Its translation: CASSSPPDQGKAFF.

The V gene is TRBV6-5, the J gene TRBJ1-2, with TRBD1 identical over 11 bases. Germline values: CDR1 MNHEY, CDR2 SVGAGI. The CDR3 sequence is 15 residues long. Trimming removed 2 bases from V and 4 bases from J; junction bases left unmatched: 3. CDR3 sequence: CASSYRTGGFYGYTF. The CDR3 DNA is TGTGCCAGCAGTTACAGGACAGGGGGCTTCTATGGCTACACCTTC.

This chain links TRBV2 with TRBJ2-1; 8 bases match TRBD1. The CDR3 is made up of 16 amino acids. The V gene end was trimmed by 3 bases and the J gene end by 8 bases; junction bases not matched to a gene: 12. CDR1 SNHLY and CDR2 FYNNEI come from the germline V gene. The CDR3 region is CASSEFGQGFLDEQFF. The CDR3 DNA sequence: TGTGCCAGCAGTGAGTTCGGACAGGGATTTTTGGATGAGCAGTTCTTC.

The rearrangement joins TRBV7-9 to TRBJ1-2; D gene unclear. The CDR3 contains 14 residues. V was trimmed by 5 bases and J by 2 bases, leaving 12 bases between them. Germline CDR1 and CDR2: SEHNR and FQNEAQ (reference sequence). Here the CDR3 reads CASSNNPGNYGYTF. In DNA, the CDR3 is TGTGCCAGCAGCAATAACCCGGGAAACTATGGCTACACCTTC.

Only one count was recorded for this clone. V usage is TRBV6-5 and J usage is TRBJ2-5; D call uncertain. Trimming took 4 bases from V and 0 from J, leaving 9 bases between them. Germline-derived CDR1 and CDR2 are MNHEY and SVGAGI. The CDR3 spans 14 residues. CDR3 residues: CASSFQVYQETQYF. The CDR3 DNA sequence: TGTGCCAGCAGTTTTCAGGTGTACCAAGAGACCCAGTACTTC.

CDR3 sequence (DNA): TGCGCCAGCAGCCTCCCCGGGACAGGGACCGGGGAGCTGTTTTTT. Translated, it gives CASSLPGTGTGELFF. The J gene is TRBJ2-2, the V gene TRBV4-1, with 9 bases aligning to TRBD1. This CDR3 is 15 amino acids long. The trim removed 4 bases at V and 5 bases at J, leaving 5 bases unmatched. The V gene's germline CDR1 is MGHRA and CDR2 YSYEKL.

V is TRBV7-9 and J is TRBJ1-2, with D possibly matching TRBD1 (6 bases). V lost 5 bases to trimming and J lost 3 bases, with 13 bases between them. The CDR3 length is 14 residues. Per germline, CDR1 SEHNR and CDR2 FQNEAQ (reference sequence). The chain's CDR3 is CASSARGGDYGYTF. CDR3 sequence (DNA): TGTGCCAGCAGCGCTAGGGGGGGTGACTATGGCTACACCTTC.

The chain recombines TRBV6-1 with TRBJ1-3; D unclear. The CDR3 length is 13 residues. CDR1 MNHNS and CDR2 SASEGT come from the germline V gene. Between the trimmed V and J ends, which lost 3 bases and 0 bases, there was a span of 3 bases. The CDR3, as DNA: TGTGCCAGCAGTGAGAGCTCTGGAAACACCATATATTTT. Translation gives CASSESSGNTIYF.

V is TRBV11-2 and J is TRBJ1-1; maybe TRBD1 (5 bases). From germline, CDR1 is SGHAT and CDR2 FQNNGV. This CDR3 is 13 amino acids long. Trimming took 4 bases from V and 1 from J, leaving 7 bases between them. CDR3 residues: CASSWTPNTEAFF. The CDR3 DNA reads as TGTGCCAGCAGCTGGACACCGAACACTGAAGCTTTCTTT.

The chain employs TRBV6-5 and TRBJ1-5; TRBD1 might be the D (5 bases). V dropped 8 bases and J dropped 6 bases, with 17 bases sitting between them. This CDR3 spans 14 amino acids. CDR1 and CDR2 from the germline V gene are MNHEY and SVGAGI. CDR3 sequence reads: CASSPGLTRQPQHF. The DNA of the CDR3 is TGTGCCAGCTCACCAGGGCTGACCCGTCAGCCCCAGCATTTT.

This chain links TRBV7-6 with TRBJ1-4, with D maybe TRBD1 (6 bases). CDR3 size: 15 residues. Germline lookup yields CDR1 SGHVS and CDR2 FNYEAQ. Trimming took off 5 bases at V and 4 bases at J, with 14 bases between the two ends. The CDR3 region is CASSPYTGYNEKLFF. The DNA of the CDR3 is TGTGCCAGCAGCCCATACACAGGGTATAATGAAAAACTGTTTTTT.

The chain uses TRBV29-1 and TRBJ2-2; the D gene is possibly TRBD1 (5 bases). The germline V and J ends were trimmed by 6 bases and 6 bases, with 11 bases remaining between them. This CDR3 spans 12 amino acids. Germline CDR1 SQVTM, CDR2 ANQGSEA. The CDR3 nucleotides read TGCAGCGTATCCAGGGAAGCCGGGGAGCTGTTTTTT. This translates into CSVSREAGELFF.

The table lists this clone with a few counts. The CDR3 is CASTSDRGGNQPQHF. CDR3 DNA sequence: TGTGCCAGCACATCCGACAGGGGAGGCAATCAGCCCCAGCATTTT. The chain combines TRBV2 with TRBJ1-5, with TRBD1 identical over 8 bases. V lost 7 bases to trimming and J lost 2 bases; unmatched junction nucleotides: 7. This CDR3 is 15 amino acids long. The germline V gene has CDR1 SNHLY and CDR2 FYNNEI.

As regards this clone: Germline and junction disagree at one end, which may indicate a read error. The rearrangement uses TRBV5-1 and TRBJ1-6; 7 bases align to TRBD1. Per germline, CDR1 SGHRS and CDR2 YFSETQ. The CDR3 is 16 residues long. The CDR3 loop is CASSLGARQGNSPLHF. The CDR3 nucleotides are TGCGCCAGCAGTTTGGGAGCGCGACAGGGTAATTCACCCCTCCACTTT.

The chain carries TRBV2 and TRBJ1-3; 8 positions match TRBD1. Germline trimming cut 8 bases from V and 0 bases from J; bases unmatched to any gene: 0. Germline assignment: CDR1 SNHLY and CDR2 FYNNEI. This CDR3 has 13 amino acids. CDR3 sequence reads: CASGQGSGNTIYF. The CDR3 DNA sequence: TGTGCCAGCGGACAGGGCTCTGGAAACACCATATATTTT.

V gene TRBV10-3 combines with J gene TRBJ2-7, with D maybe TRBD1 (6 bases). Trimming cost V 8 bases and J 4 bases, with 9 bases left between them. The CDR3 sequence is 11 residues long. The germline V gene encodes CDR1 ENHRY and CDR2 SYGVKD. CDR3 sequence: CAIGGQYEQYF. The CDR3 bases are TGTGCCATCGGGGGCCAATACGAGCAGTACTTC.

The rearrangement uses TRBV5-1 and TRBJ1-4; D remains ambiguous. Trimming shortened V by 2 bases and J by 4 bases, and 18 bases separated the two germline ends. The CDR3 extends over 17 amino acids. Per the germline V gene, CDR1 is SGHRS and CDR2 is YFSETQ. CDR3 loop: CASSFSGIPSNNEKLFF. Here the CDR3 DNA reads TGCGCCAGCAGCTTCTCCGGGATCCCCTCGAATAATGAAAAACTGTTTTTT.

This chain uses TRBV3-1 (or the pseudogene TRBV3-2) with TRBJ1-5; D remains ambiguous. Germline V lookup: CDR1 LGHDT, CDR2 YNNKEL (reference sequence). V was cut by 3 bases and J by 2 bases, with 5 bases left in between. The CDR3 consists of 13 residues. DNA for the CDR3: TGTGCCAGCAGCCATTCGGGCAATCAGCCCCAGCATTTT. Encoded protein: CASSHSGNQPQHF.

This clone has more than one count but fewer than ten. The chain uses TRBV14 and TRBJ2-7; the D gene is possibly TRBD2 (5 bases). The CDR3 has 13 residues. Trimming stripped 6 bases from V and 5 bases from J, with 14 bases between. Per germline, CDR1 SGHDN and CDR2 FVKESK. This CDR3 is CASRRGSFHEQYF. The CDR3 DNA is TGTGCCAGCAGAAGAGGGAGTTTCCACGAGCAGTACTTC.

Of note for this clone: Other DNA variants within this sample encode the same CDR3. In nucleotides, the CDR3 is TGTGCCACCAGTGATCCTCGGACAGGGAACACTGAAGCTTTCTTT. Its translation is CATSDPRTGNTEAFF. This chain uses TRBV24-1 with TRBJ1-1, with TRBD1 identical over 7 bases. Losses at the gene ends were 3 bases for V and 1 base for J; bases not matched to a gene: 4. The CDR3 is 15 residues long. Germline CDR1 KGHDR, CDR2 SFDVKD.

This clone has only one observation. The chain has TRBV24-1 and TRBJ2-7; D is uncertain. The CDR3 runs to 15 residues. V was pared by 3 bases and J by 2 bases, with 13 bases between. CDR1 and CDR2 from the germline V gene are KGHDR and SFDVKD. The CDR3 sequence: CATSDPTRPPYEQYF. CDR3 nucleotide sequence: TGTGCCACCAGTGATCCAACCAGGCCCCCCTACGAGCAGTACTTC.

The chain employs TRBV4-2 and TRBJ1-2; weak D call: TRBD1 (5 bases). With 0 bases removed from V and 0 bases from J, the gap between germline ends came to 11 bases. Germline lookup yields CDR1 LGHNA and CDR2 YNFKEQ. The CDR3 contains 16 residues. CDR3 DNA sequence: TGTGCCAGCAGCCAAGAGGAACAGGAAGCTAACTATGGCTACACCTTC. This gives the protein CASSQEEQEANYGYTF.

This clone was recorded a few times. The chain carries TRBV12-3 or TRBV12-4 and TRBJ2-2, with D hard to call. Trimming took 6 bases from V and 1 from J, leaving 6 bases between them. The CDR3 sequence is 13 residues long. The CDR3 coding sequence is TGTGCCAGCAGAACACAGAACACCGGGGAGCTGTTTTTT. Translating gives CASRTQNTGELFF.